This T cell receptor (beta chain) was observed in a study of T cell clusters in autoimmune cytopenias. Judged by frequency, this clonotype is medium-sized. Each sample's input was about 250 ng genomic DNA, 30,000 to 45,000 genome equivalents. The CDR3 has 15 amino acids. Germline V lookup: CDR1 MNHEY, CDR2 SVGAGI. One tube held mixed TRB-A and TRB-B primer pools for touch-down PCR. TCRdb reprocessed the multiplex PCR reads and reports one entry per CDR3 protein, with no DNA. The repertoire table contains approximately 3,000 distinct CDR3 sequences. This same sample was also taken into another study, of T cell repertoires in aging, cancer and after chemotherapy.

The chain uses TRBV6-5 and TRBJ2-2; TCRdb returns TRBD2, unconfirmable since there is no DNA. The sequencing sample was made of peripheral blood. The receptor comes from a human donor in good health. The CDR3: CASNGLAGGVGELFF.